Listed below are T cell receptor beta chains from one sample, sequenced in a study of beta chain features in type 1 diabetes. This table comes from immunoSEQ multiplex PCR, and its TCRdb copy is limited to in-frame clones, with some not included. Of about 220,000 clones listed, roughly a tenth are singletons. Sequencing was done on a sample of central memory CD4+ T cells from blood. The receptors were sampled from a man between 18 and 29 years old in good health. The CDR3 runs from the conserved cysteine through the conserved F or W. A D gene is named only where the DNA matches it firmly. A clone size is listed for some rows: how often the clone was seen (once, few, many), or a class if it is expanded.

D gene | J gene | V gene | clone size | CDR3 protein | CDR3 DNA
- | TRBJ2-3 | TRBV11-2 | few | CASSPTWDPTSRYF | TGTGCCAGCAGCCCTACCTGGGACCCAACCTCTCGGTATTTT
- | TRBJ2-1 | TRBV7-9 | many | CAILLRGSVENEQFF | TGTGCCATCCTCCTCAGGGGCTCGGTAGAAAATGAGCAGTTCTTC
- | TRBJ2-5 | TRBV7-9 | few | CASSLGAAGETQYF | TGTGCCAGCAGCTTAGGAGCTGCCGGGGAGACCCAGTACTTC
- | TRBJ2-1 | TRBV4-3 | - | CASSQLGLLSQFF | TGCGCCAGCAGCCAATTAGGTTTGCTCTCGCAGTTCTTC
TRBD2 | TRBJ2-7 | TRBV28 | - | CASSPLAGDYEQYF | TGTGCCAGCAGTCCGCTAGCGGGAGACTACGAGCAGTACTTC
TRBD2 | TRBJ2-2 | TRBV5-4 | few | CASSSVAGVNTGELFF | TGTGCCAGCAGCTCAGTAGCGGGGGTGAACACCGGGGAGCTGTTTTTT
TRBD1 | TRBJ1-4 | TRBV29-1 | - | CSVEDRERKLFF | TGCAGCGTAGAGGACAGGGAACGAAAACTGTTTTTT
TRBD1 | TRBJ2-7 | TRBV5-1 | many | CASSSGQRYEQYF | TGCGCCAGCAGCTCGGGACAGAGATACGAGCAGTACTTC
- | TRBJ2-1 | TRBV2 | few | CASSEGRGTAIKGGSGEQFF | TGTGCCAGCAGTGAAGGCCGTGGAACAGCCATTAAAGGGGGATCTGGGGAGCAGTTCTTC
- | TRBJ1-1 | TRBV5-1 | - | CASSLAVFAEAFF | TGCGCCAGCAGCTTGGCCGTTTTCGCTGAAGCTTTCTTT
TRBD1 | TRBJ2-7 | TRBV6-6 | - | CASRGDRGSSYEQYF | TGTGCCAGCAGGGGGGACAGGGGCAGCTCCTACGAGCAGTACTTC
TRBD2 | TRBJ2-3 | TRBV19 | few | CASSIGLAGGRTDTQYF | TGTGCCAGTAGTATAGGACTAGCGGGAGGTCGCACAGATACGCAGTATTTT
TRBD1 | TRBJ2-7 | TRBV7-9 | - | CASSRDRSNEQYF | TGTGCCAGCAGCCGGGACAGGTCCAACGAGCAGTACTTC